This T cell receptor (beta chain) was identified during a study of cytomegalovirus exposure and HLA in healthy donors. The study sampled nominally healthy donors, though unrecorded immune exposures were likely. Study-level findings and limits: Most TCR sequences were uncommon, yet certain public TCRs appeared in many donors. As a later analysis revealed, most CMV-associated TCR beta chains appeared HLA-restricted. It was taken for granted in presence/absence analyses that sequencing depth across donors was roughly uniform.

60 Vbeta and 13 Jbeta primers were used in PCR. Repertoires were generated with immunoSEQ multiplex PCR, while TCRdb's copy carries only in-frame clones and drops some. The repertoire includes around 62,000 clones, more than 70% of them detected once, and approximately 9.9% sits in the top ten. As for this clone: Its matching antigen is unknown.

V lost 3 bases and J lost 5; bases outside the gene matches: 9. The CDR3 extends over 15 amino acids. Germline V gene lookup returns CDR1 SGHRS and CDR2 YFSETQ. The chain employs TRBV5-1 and TRBJ2-5, with TRBD2 matching 8 bases. The sample taken for sequencing was PBMCs. This receptor was taken from a man in his forties in good health and CMV-seronegative. The CDR3 region has the DNA TGCGCCAGCAGCTCCGGGGGGGGCGCATTGGAGACCCAGTACTTC. This gives the protein CASSSGGGALETQYF. Together with reference TRBV5-1 and TRBJ2-5, the CDR3 gives the full variable domain: KAGVTQTPRYLIKTRGQQVTLSCSPISGHRSVSWYQQTPGQGLQFLFEYFSETQRNKGNFPGRFSGRQFSNSRSEMNVSTLELGDSALYLCASSSGGGALETQYFGPGTRLLVL.